The T cell receptor (beta chain) described here comes from a study of vaccination and CD4 T cells after COVID-19. Overall study findings and caveats: Median SARS-CoV-2-reactive clonotypes rose from approximately 23 to 38, not significantly.

As to treatment: roughly 11-day PBMC culture with coronavirus spike peptide pools or control peptides (ViraFEST assay). Once obtained from cultured CD4+ T cells, the DNA was sequenced using the Oncomine TCR Beta short-read assay. TCRdb passed the PCR reads through MiXCR, listing each CDR3 protein once. In the table there are 9,000 to 13,000 distinct CDR3 sequences, around 60% of which are singletons. The CDR3 runs to 14 residues. Deletions cut 1 base from V and 10 bases from J, with 14 bases between. The germline V gene encodes CDR1 DFQATT and CDR2 SNEGSKA (reference sequence). Comment on this clonotype: Its antigen remains unknown.

The chain combines TRBV20-1 with TRBJ1-6, with a possible D match to TRBD1 (5 bases). The sample in question was CD4+ T cells from blood, cultured in vitro, obtained before SARS-CoV-2 vaccination. The TCR sequence derives from a human donor who had recovered from COVID-19. The CDR3 protein is CSARVPGRRSPLHF. CDR3 in DNA: TGCAGTGCTAGAGTTCCAGGGCGGCGGTCACCCCTCCACTTT.